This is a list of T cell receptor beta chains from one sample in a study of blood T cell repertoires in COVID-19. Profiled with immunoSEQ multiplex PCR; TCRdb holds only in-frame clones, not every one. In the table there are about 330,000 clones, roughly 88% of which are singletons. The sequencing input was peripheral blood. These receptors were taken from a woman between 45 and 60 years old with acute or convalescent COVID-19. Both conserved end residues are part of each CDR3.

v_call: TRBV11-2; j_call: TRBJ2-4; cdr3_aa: CASTQTSGGNIQYF
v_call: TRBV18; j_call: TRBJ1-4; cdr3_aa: CASSLDSLKIEKLFF
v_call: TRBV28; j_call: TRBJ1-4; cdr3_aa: CASSLSTGVTNEKLFF
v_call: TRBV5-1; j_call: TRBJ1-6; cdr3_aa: CASSLNLNSPLHF
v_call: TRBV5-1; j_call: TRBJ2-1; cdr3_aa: CASEPTSGVPYNEQFF
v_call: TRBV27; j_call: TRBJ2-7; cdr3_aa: CASSLTDSSYEQYF
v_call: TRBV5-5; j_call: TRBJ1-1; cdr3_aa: CASSDTGRDTEAFF
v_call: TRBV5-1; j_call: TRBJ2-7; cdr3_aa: CASSLEGQGNEQYF
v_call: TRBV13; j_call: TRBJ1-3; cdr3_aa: CASSWGAGNTIYF
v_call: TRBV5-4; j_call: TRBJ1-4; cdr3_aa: CASSSFDREKLFF
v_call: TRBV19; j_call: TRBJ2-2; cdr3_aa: CASNRPGLTGELFF
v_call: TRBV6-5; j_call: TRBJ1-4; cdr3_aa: CASRGDRGSGEKLFF
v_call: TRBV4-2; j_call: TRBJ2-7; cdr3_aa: CASSQVPSVYEQYF
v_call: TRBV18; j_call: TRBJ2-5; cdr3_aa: CASPPARGNAVVTQYF
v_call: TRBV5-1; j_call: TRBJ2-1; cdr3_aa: CASSLNPAGSYNEQFF
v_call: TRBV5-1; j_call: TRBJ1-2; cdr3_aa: CASSEGTGPFMGYTF
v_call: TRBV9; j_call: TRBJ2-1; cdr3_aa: CASSVGQSDNEQFF
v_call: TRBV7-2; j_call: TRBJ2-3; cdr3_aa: CASSLAGSSYGTQYF
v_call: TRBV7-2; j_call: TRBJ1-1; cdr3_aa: CASSLAAARYTEAFF
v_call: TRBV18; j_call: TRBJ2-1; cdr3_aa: CASSAGNEQFF
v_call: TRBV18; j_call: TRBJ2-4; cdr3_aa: CASSLQGLAGGPGVIQYF
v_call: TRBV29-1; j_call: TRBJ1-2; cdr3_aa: CSVEDPGGYTF
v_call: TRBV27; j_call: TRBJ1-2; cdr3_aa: CASSLIAGTGINYGYTF
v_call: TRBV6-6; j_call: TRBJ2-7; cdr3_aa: CASSYSLVNEQYF
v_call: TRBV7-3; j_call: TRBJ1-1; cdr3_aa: CASSWGQGNTEAFF
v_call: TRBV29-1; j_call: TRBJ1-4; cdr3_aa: CSVENLQGLGEKLFF